These 17 T cell receptor beta chains were sequenced from one sample in a study of post-analysis software for immune sequencing data. Overall study results and limits: Patients had higher frequencies than controls of roughly 5 TRBV segments, including TRBV5-6, TRBV5-1 and TRBV20-1.

Unique molecular identifiers tagged the TCR beta cDNA libraries. Each CDR3 protein gets one entry after TCRdb re-called the PCR reads with MiXCR. The repertoire holds hundreds of thousands of distinct CDR3 sequences, with 30% as singletons. The antigens for these receptors are not known. The sequencing input was blood. The receptors here all came from a girl between 5 and 17 years old with multiple sclerosis.

In regard to this clonotype: A read error is possible here, since a much larger clone lies one base away. CDR3 nucleotide sequence: TGTGCCAGCAGAGCCTACATAGGACAGGGGGTTCGCTCTGGGGCCAACGTCCGGACTTTC. Its translation: CASRAYIGQGVRSGANVRTF. The J gene is TRBJ2-6, the V gene TRBV6-1; TRBD1 agrees at 10 bases. Germline CDR1 reads MNHNS; CDR2 reads SASEGT. This CDR3 is 20 amino acids long.

The chain couples TRBV20-1 to TRBJ2-7; D perhaps matches TRBD2 (5 bases). This CDR3 is 13 amino acids long. Germline loops: CDR1 DFQATT, CDR2 SNEGSKA (reference sequence). The V and J ends lost 6 bases and 6 bases respectively, with 18 bases between them. CDR3 sequence: CSAGGPHRGEQYF. DNA of the CDR3: TGCAGTGCGGGCGGGCCCCACCGCGGCGAGCAGTACTTC.

This clonotype was counted a few times. This rearrangement joins TRBV20-1 to TRBJ2-3, with D hard to call. Germline CDR1 reads DFQATT; CDR2 reads SNEGSKA (reference sequence). The CDR3 is 12 residues long. For the CDR3, the DNA is TGCATGCCCGGGTCTGGAGTCCTTACGCAGTATTTT. Residues: CMPGSGVLTQYF.

This clonotype was observed at least ten times. The V and J genes are TRBV10-3 and TRBJ2-3, with D possibly matching TRBD2 (5 bases). Between the trimmed V and J ends, which lost 10 bases and 4 bases, there was a span of 24 bases. Germline CDR1 reads ENHRY; CDR2 reads SYGVKD. The CDR3 is 16 amino acids. The CDR3 sequence is CATETTPTAGPDTQYF. DNA of the CDR3: TGTGCCACGGAGACGACTCCCACGGCGGGTCCAGATACGCAGTATTTT.

V and J are TRBV7-8 and TRBJ2-1; no firm D call. Germline V gene data show CDR1 as SGHVS and CDR2 as FQNEAQ. The CDR3 has 13 residues. The V end lost 5 bases, the J end lost 6 bases, and 11 bases lay between the germline ends. The chain's CDR3 is CASSTRLGNEQFF. CDR3 bases: TGTGCCAGCAGCACCCGGCTTGGCAATGAGCAGTTCTTC.

In this sample, this clonotype turned up a few times. The chain recombines TRBV29-1 with TRBJ2-3; 7 positions match TRBD2. J lost 0 bases, V lost 1 base, and 1 base had no gene match. This CDR3 has 14 amino acids. CDR1 is SQVTM, CDR2 ANQGSEA, per germline. The CDR3 nucleotides are TGCAGCGTTGAAGTAGCGGGTAGCACAGATACGCAGTATTTT. Encoded protein: CSVEVAGSTDTQYF.

The V call is TRBV20-1, the J call TRBJ2-5; 10 nucleotides agree with TRBD2. The DNA end is more similar to TRBJ2-7, so the J call may be wrong. The CDR3 extends over 13 amino acids. Germline V gene sequence: CDR1 DFQATT, CDR2 SNEGSKA (reference sequence). CDR3 protein: CSAASGRDYEQYF. CDR3 bases: TGCAGTGCCGCTAGCGGGAGAGACTACGAGCAGTACTTC.

V is TRBV20-1 and J is TRBJ1-5; D uncertain. The CDR3 runs 13 residues. Germline V gives CDR1 DFQATT, CDR2 SNEGSKA (reference sequence). Trimming left V 3 bases short and J 5 bases short, with 11 bases between. In DNA, the CDR3 is TGCAGTGCTAGTACGGGAATAGATCAGCCCCAGCATTTT. Amino acids: CSASTGIDQPQHF.

The table lists this clonotype with a few counts. This chain connects TRBV9 to TRBJ2-1, with 7 nucleotides matching TRBD2. Germline V CDR1 and CDR2: SGDLS, YYNGEE. This CDR3 spans 15 amino acids. After removal of 1 base from V and 6 bases from J, the junction contained 7 bases not matched to a gene. DNA of the CDR3: TGTGCCAGCAGCGTAAGGGGCGGGAGAGGCAATGAGCAGTTCTTC. Protein product: CASSVRGGRGNEQFF.

The chain combines TRBV20-1 with TRBJ2-1, with 15 bases aligning to TRBD2. The CDR3 sequence is 18 residues long. Per germline, CDR1 DFQATT and CDR2 SNEGSKA (reference sequence). The V gene end was trimmed by 0 bases and the J gene end by 3 bases; junction bases not matched to a gene: 6. The CDR3 DNA is TGCAGTGCTAGAGATCGGGGACTAGCGGGAGGCCGCTACAATGAGCAGTTCTTC. This sequence encodes CSARDRGLAGGRYNEQFF.

The V and J genes are TRBV5-1 and TRBJ2-7; TRBD2 is a possible D gene (7 bases). This CDR3 is 14 amino acids long. V was shortened by 2 bases and J by 4 bases, with 13 bases between the two germline ends. The germline V gene has CDR1 SGHRS and CDR2 YFSETQ. The CDR3 bases are TGCGCCAGCAGCTTCACAGGGAGGGAATACGAGCAGTACTTC. It encodes CASSFTGREYEQYF.

In this sample, this clonotype turned up once. The chain couples TRBV18 to TRBJ2-3, with D tentatively TRBD1 (5 bases). Looked up from germline, CDR1 is KGHSH and CDR2 is LQKENI. CDR3 length: 14 residues. V lost 2 bases and J lost 4, with 10 bases in between. Written as DNA, the CDR3 is TGTGCCAGCTCACCATTCACCAGGGCAGATACGCAGTATTTT. Protein: CASSPFTRADTQYF.

The chain couples TRBV29-1 to TRBJ1-1; D is ambiguous. The CDR3 runs to 12 residues. The V gene lost 2 bases and the J gene lost 7 bases, with 11 bases spanning the gap. Per germline, CDR1 SQVTM and CDR2 ANQGSEA. The chain's CDR3 is CSVEFGQYEAFF. In DNA, the CDR3 is TGCAGCGTTGAATTCGGGCAGTATGAAGCTTTCTTT.

V usage is TRBV20-1 and J usage is TRBJ2-5, with no clear D. The length of the CDR3 is 16 residues. The germline gives CDR1 DFQATT, CDR2 SNEGSKA (reference sequence). Trimming removed 0 bases at V and 0 bases at J, with 14 bases between. CDR3 region: CSARDTLGQYQETQYF. The CDR3 bases are TGCAGTGCTAGAGATACATTAGGGCAGTACCAAGAGACCCAGTACTTC.

J is TRBJ1-6 and V is TRBV12-3 or TRBV12-4; a possible D gene is TRBD1 (5 bases). The CDR3 length is 15 residues. Deletions cut 4 bases from V and 8 bases from J, with 15 bases between. The CDR3 reads CASSSGRGGHSPLHF. In DNA form, the CDR3 reads TGTGCCAGCAGTTCTGGCCGGGGCGGACATTCACCCCTCCACTTT.

The V and J genes are TRBV12-3 or TRBV12-4 and TRBJ2-5; D unresolved. Trimming took off 5 bases at V and 5 bases at J, with 12 bases between the two ends. The CDR3 is 13 amino acids. DNA for the CDR3: TGTGCCAGCAGTAACCTCCAACGGGAGACCCAGTACTTC. Translating it yields CASSNLQRETQYF.

The rearrangement joins TRBV7-2 to TRBJ2-4, with TRBD1 as a possible D gene (6 bases). The tail of the sequence fits TRBJ2-7 better, so the J call may be wrong. Germline loops: CDR1 SGHTA, CDR2 FQGNSA. The CDR3 runs 14 residues. DNA for the CDR3: TGTGCCAGCAGCTTAGGGCAGGGGTCCCACGAGCAGTACTTC. It specifies CASSLGQGSHEQYF.